Below are 5 T cell receptor beta chains sequenced from a single sample in a study of blood T cell repertoires in COVID-19. Generated by immunoSEQ multiplex PCR, the TCRdb table keeps only in-frame clones and is missing some. Of about 43,000 clones listed, about 80% were seen once; the top ten hold over 2.5%. Sequenced input: peripheral blood. All receptors derive from an older woman with acute or convalescent COVID-19.

The rearrangement joins TRBV2 to TRBJ1-4, with D unresolved. The CDR3 loop spans 15 amino acids. Germline assignment: CDR1 SNHLY and CDR2 FYNNEI. V shed 7 bases and J shed 4 bases, with 16 bases lying between them. DNA for the CDR3: TGTGCCAGCACCCCGGGTTGGCAGAGTAATGAAAAACTGTTTTTT. Amino acid sequence: CASTPGWQSNEKLFF.

This clone appeared a single time. The chain uses TRBV25-1 and TRBJ2-3; 7 positions match TRBD2. Germline assignment: CDR1 MGHDK and CDR2 SYGVNS. The CDR3 totals 15 residues. V lost 3 bases and J lost 3; bases outside the gene matches: 6. The CDR3 bases are TGTGCCAGCAGTGATTGGACTAGAAGTACAGATACGCAGTATTTT. As protein: CASSDWTRSTDTQYF.

CDR3 coding DNA: TGTGCCAGCAGCTTAGTGGGACAGGGGGCGGGCGGGGAGCTGTTTTTT. Its translation: CASSLVGQGAGGELFF. The gene calls are TRBV7-2 and TRBJ2-2; 12 bases are a match to TRBD1. CDR1 SGHTA and CDR2 FQGNSA come from the germline V gene. V lost 1 base to trimming and J lost 7 bases; unmatched junction nucleotides: 4. The CDR3 is 16 amino acids.

The chain combines TRBV6-1 with TRBJ1-2; D gene unclear. Germline loops: CDR1 MNHNS, CDR2 SASEGT. The CDR3 contains 13 residues. V lost 2 bases and J 9 bases, leaving 13 bases between the germline ends. CDR3: CASSESGPRSYTF. The DNA of the CDR3 is TGTGCCAGCAGTGAATCCGGTCCGAGGAGCTACACCTTC.

This sequence joins TRBV19 and TRBJ1-5, with 10 bases lining up with TRBD1. The CDR3 sequence is 16 residues long. Germline V gene data show CDR1 as LNHDA and CDR2 as SQIVND (reference sequence). V was clipped by 0 bases and J by 2 bases; unmatched bases: 1. The CDR3 loop reads CASSIETGGGNQPQHF. CDR3 in DNA: TGTGCCAGTAGTATAGAGACAGGGGGCGGCAATCAGCCCCAGCATTTT.